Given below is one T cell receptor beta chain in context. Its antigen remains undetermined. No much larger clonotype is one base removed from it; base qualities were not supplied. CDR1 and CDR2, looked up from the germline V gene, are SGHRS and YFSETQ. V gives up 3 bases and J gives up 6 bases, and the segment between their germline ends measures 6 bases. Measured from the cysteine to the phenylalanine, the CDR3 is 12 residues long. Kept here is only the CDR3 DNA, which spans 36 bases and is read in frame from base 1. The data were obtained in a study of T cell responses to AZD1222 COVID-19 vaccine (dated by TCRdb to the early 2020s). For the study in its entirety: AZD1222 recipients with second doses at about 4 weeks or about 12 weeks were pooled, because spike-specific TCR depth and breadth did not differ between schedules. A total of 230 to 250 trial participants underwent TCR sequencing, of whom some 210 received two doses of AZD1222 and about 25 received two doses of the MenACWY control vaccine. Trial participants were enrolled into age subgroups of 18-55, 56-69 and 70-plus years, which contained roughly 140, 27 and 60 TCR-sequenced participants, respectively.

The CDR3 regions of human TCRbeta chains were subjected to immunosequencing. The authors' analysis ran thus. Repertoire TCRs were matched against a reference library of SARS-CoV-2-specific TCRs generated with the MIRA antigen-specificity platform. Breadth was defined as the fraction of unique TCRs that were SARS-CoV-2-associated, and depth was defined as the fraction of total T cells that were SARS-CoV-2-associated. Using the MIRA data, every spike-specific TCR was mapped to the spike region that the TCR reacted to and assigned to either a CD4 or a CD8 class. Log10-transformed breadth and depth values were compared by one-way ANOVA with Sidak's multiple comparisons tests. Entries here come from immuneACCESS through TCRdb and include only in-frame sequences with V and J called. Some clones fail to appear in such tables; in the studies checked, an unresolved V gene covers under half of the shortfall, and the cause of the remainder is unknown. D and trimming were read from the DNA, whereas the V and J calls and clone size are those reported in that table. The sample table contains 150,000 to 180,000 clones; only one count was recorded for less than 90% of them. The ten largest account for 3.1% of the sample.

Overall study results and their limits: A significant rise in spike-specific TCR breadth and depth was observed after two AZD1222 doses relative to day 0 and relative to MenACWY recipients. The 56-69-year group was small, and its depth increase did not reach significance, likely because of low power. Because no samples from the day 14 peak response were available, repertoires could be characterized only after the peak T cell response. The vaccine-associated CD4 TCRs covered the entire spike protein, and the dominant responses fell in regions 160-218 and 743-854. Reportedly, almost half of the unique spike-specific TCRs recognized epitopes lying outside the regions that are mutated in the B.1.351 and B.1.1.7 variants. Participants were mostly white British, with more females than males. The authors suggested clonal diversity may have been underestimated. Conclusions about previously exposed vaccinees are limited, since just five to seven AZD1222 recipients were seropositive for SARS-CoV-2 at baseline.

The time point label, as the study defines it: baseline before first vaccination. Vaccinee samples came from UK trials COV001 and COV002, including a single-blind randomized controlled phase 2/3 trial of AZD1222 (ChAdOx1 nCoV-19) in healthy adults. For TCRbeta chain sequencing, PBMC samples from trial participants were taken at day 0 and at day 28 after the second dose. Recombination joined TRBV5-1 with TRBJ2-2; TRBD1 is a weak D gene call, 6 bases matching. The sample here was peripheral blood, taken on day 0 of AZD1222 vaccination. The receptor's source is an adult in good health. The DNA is TGCGCCAGCAGCTCAGGGGCCGGGGAGCTGTTTTTT. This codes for CASSSGAGELFF.